Given below is one T cell receptor (beta chain) in context. Clones were read by immunoSEQ multiplex PCR, and TCRdb kept only the in-frame ones, dropping some. This table has some 13,000 clones, about three quarters appearing once. Germline CDR1 is GTSNPN and CDR2 is SVGIG (reference sequence). The V and J ends lost 3 bases and 7 bases respectively, with 15 bases between them. The CDR3 is 13 amino acids. The record originates from a study of CD4+ T cells in melanoma. This clonotype was sampled from a human donor with melanoma. The J gene is TRBJ1-2, the V gene TRBV30; D ambiguous. The sequenced material came from cells from a culture (not recorded whether cultured in vitro). The CDR3 sequence: CAWRGPPSGGYTF. The CDR3 region has the DNA TGTGCCTGGAGAGGACCACCGAGTGGTGGCTACACCTTC.